The TCR beta chain under discussion was sequenced for a study of cytomegalovirus exposure and HLA in healthy donors. Points from the study as a whole: Donor immune exposure was known only as CMV serostatus.

V lost 1 base to trimming and J lost 5 bases, with 11 bases between them. Germline-derived CDR1 and CDR2 are GTSNPN and SVGIG (reference sequence). This CDR3 has 13 amino acids. With respect to this clone: Its antigen remains unidentified.

Primers: 60 Vbeta forward and 13 Jbeta reverse. Sequenced by immunoSEQ multiplex PCR; TCRdb stores in-frame clones only, minus some. This table has about 130,000 clones, roughly four fifths appearing once. The receptor comes from a woman aged 55-75 years in good health and CMV-seropositive. V usage is TRBV30 and J usage is TRBJ1-1, with D perhaps TRBD1 (6 bases). Material: PBMCs. This chain's CDR3 is CAWSETQGTEAFF. CDR3 nucleotide sequence: TGTGCCTGGAGTGAAACCCAGGGGACTGAAGCTTTCTTT.